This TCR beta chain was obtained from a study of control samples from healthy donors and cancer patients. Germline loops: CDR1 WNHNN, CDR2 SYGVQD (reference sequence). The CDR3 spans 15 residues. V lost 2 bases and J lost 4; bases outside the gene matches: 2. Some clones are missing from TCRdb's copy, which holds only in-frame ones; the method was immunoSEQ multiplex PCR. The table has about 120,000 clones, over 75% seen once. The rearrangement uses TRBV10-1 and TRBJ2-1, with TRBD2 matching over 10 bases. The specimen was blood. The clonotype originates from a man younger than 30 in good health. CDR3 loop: CASSEVAGGYNEQFF. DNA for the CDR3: TGCGCCAGCAGTGAGGTAGCGGGAGGATACAATGAGCAGTTCTTC.